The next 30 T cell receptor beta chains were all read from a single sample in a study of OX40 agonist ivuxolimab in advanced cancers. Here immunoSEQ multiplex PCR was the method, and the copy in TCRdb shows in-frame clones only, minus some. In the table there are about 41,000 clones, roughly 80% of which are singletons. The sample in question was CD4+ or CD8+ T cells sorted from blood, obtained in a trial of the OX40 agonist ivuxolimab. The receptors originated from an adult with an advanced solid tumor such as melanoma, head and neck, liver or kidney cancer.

The CDR3 DNA is TGTGCCAGCAGCGGTATAACAGGTTGGGAAGGGCAGTACTTC. This encodes CASSGITGWEGQYF. The rearrangement joins TRBV14 to TRBJ2-7, with D maybe TRBD1 (5 bases). Trimming took 5 bases from V and 9 from J, leaving 20 bases between them. The CDR3 spans 14 residues. Germline V gene data show CDR1 as SGHDN and CDR2 as FVKESK.

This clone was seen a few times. CDR3 in DNA: TGTGCCAGCATTAAGGACAGGGGAATTTCAGATACGCAGTATTTT. Translation gives CASIKDRGISDTQYF. The chain carries TRBV6-1 and TRBJ2-3, with 9 positions matching TRBD1. V shed 7 bases and J 4 bases; nucleotides not matched to a gene: 9. The germline CDR1 and CDR2 sequences are MNHNS and SASEGT. The CDR3 has 15 residues.

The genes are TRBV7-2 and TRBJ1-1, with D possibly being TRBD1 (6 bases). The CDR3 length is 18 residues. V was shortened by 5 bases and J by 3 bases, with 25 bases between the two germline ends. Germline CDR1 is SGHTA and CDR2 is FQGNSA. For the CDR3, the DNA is TGTGCCAGCAGCCCTCAGATGGCAGGGGCGATTATTGACACTGAAGCTTTCTTT. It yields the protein CASSPQMAGAIIDTEAFF. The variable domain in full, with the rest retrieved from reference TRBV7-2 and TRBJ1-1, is GAGVSQSPSNKVTEKGKDVELRCDPISGHTALYWYRQSLGQGLEFLIYFQGNSAPDKSGLPSDRFSAERTGGSVSTLTIQRTQQEDSAVYLCASSPQMAGAIIDTEAFFGQGTRLTVV.

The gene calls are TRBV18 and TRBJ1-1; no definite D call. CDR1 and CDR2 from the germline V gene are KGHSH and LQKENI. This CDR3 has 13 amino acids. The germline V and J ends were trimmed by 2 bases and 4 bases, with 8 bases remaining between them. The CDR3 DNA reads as TGTGCCAGCTCACCATCAGCTAGCACTGAAGCTTTCTTT. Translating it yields CASSPSASTEAFF.

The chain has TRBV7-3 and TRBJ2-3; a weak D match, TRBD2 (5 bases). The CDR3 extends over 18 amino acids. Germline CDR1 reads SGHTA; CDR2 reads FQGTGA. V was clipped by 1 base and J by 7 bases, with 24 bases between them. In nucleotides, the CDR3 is TGTGCCAGCAGCTTAAAGGGAGCGACCCAAAACGGCAGAAATACGCAGTATTTT. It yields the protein CASSLKGATQNGRNTQYF.

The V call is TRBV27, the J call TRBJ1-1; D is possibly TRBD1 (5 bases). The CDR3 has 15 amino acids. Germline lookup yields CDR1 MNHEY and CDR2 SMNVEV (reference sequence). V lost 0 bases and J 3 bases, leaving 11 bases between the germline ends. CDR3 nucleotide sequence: TGTGCCAGCAGTTTATCTTGGGGCGCGGACACTGAAGCTTTCTTT. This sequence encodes CASSLSWGADTEAFF.

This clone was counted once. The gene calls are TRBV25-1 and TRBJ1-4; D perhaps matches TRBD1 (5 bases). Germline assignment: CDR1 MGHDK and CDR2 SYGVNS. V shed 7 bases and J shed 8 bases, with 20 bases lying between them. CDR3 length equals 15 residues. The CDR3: CASTGPGGVVEKLFF. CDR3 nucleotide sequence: TGTGCCAGCACTGGACCCGGGGGGGTCGTGGAAAAACTGTTTTTT.

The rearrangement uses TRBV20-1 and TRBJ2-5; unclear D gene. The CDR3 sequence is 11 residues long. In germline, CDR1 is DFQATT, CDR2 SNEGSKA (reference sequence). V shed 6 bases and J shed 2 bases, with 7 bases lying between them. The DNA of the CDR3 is TGCAGTGCCCCGGATCAAGAGACCCAGTACTTC. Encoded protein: CSAPDQETQYF.

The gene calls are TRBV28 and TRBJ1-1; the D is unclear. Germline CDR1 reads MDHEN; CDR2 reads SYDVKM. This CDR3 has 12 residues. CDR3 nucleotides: TGTGGTGTGGGAGGGATGAACACTGAAGCTTTCTTT. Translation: CGVGGMNTEAFF.

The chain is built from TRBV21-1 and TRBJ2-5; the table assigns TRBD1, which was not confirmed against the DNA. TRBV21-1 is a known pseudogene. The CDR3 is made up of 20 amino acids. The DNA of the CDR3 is TGTGCCAGCAGCGCCCGCCCCCAAGAAGGGGGCGCGGGGACCCAAGAGACCCAGTACTTC. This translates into CASSARPQEGGAGTQETQYF.

The CDR3 loop reads CASSQDSGGRLRDTQYF. CDR3 DNA sequence: TGTGCCAGCAGCCAAGATTCAGGCGGGAGGTTGAGAGATACGCAGTATTTT. The V gene is TRBV14, the J gene TRBJ2-3; 8 bases are shared with TRBD2. The ends lost 0 bases at V and 5 bases at J; junction bases unmatched: 10. The CDR3 spans 17 residues. In germline, CDR1 is SGHDN, CDR2 FVKESK.

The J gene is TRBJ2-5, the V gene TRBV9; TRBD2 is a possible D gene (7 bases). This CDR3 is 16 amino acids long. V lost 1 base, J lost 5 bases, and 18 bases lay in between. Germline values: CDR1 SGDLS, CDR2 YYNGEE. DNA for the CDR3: TGTGCCAGCAGCGTAAGTGGATGGGGGGGCGAGGAGACCCAGTACTTC. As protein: CASSVSGWGGEETQYF.

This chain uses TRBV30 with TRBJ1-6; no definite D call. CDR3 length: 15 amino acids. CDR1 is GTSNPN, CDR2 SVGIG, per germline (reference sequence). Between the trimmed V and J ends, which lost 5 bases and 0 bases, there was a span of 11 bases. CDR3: CAWGYGSSYNSPLHF. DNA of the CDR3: TGTGCCTGGGGCTATGGGAGCTCCTATAATTCACCCCTCCACTTT.

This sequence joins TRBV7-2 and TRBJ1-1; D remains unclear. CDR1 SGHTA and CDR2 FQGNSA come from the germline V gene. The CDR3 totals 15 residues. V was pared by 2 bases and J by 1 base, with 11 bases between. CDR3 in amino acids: CASSLFVNANTEAFF. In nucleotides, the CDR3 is TGTGCCAGCAGCTTATTCGTAAACGCGAACACTGAAGCTTTCTTT.

The chain's CDR3 is CASSVVDTTGELFF. The CDR3 nucleotides are TGTGCCAGCAGCGTAGTGGACACCACCGGGGAGCTGTTTTTT. The chain has TRBV9 and TRBJ2-2; D is possibly TRBD1 (5 bases). The CDR3 totals 14 residues. V lost 0 bases and J lost 4, with 7 bases in between. Germline V CDR1 and CDR2: SGDLS, YYNGEE. The full variable domain, completed using reference TRBV9 and TRBJ2-2, is DSGVTQTPKHLITATGQRVTLRCSPRSGDLSVYWYQQSLDQGLQFLIQYYNGEERAKGNILERFSAQQFPDLHSELNLSSLELGDSALYFCASSVVDTTGELFFGEGSRLTVL.

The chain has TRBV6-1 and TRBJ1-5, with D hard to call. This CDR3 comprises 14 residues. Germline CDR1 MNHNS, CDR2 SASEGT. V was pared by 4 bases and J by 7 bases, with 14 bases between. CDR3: CASSGWQSPQPQHF. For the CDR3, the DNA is TGTGCCAGCAGTGGATGGCAGTCCCCACAGCCCCAGCATTTT.

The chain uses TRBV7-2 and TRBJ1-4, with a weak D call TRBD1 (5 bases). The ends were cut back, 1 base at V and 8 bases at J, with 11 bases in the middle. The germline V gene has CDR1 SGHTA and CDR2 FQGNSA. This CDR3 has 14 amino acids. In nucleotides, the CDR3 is TGTGCCAGCAGCTTAGGAGGGGCGGGGGAAAAACTGTTTTTT. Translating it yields CASSLGGAGEKLFF. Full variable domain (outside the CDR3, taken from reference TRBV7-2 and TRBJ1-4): GAGVSQSPSNKVTEKGKDVELRCDPISGHTALYWYRQSLGQGLEFLIYFQGNSAPDKSGLPSDRFSAERTGGSVSTLTIQRTQQEDSAVYLCASSLGGAGEKLFFGSGTQLSVL.

CDR3 sequence reads: CASSLGGTGYEIYEQYF. The CDR3 region has the DNA TGTGCCAGCAGCCTTGGGGGAACAGGCTACGAGATCTACGAGCAGTACTTC. The gene calls are TRBV13 and TRBJ2-7; the D call may be TRBD1 or TRBD2 (5 bases each). Germline lookup yields CDR1 PRHDT and CDR2 FYEKMQ (reference sequence). The ends were cut back, 5 bases at V and 3 bases at J, with 23 bases in the middle. The CDR3 runs to 17 residues.

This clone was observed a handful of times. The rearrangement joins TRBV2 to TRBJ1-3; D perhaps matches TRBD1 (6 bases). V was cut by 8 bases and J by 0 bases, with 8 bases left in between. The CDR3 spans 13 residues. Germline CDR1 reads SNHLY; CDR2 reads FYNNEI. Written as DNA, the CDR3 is TGTGCCAGCCAGGGGCACTCTGGAAACACCATATATTTT. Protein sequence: CASQGHSGNTIYF.

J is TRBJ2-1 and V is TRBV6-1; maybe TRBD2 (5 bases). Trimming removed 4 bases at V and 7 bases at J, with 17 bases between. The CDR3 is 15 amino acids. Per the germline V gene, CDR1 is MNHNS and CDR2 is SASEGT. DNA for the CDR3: TGTGCCAGCAGTGGGTCTGGCGGGCTAAGGAATGAGCAGTTCTTC. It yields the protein CASSGSGGLRNEQFF.

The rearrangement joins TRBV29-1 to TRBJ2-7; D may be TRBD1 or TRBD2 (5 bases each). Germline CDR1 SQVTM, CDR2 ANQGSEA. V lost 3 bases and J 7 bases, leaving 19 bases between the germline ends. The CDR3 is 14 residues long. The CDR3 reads CSVDLGTRTREQYF. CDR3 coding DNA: TGCAGCGTTGATTTGGGGACCAGGACCCGAGAGCAGTACTTC.

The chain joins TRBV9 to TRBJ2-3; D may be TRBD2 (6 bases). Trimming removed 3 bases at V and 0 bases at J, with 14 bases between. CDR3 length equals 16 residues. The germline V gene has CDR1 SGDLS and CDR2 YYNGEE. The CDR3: CASSDLAGSSTDTQYF. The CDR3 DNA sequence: TGTGCCAGCAGCGATCTCGCGGGATCTAGCACAGATACGCAGTATTTT.

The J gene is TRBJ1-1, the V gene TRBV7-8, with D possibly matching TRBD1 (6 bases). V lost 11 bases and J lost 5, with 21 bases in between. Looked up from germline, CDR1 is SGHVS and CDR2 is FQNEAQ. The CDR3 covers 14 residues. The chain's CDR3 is CASIKGQRTTEAFF. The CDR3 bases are TGTGCCTCCATTAAGGGACAACGAACAACTGAAGCTTTCTTT.

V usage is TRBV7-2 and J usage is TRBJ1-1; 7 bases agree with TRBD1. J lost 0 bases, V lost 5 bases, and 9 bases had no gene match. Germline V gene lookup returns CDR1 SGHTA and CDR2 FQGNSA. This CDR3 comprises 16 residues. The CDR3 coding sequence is TGTGCCAGCAGCCTAAGGACAGGCAATATGAACACTGAAGCTTTCTTT. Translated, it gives CASSLRTGNMNTEAFF.

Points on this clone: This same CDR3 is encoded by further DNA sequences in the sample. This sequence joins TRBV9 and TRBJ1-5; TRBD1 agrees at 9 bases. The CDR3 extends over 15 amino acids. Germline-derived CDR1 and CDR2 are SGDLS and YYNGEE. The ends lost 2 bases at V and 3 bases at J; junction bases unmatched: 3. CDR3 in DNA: TGTGCCAGCAGCGTGGGGGACAGGGACAATCAGCCCCAGCATTTT. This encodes CASSVGDRDNQPQHF. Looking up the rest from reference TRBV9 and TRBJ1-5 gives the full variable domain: DSGVTQTPKHLITATGQRVTLRCSPRSGDLSVYWYQQSLDQGLQFLIQYYNGEERAKGNILERFSAQQFPDLHSELNLSSLELGDSALYFCASSVGDRDNQPQHFGDGTRLSIL.

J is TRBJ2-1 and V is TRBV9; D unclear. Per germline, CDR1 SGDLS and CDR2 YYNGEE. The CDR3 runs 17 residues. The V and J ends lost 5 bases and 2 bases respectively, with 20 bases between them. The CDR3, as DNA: TGTGCCAGCAGTTTTAGGAGCCTACCCCCACCCTACAATGAGCAGTTCTTC. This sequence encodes CASSFRSLPPPYNEQFF.

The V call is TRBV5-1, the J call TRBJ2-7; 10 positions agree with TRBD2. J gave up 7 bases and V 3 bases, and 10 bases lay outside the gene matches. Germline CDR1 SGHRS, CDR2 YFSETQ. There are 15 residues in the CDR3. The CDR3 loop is CASSSRASGSAEQYF. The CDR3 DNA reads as TGCGCCAGCAGCTCGAGGGCTAGCGGGAGTGCGGAGCAGTACTTC.

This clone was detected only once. The CDR3 region has the DNA TGTGCCAGCAGCTTAACCTCTTCCTACGAGCAGTACTTC. Translated, it gives CASSLTSSYEQYF. This chain links TRBV7-2 with TRBJ2-7; D not resolved. The CDR3 has 13 residues. CDR1 is SGHTA, CDR2 FQGNSA, per germline. Trimming left V 2 bases short and J 1 base short, with 6 bases between.

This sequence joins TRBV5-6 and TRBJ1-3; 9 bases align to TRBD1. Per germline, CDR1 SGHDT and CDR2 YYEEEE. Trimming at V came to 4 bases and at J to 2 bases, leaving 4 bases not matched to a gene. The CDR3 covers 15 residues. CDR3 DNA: TGTGCCAGCAGCAGGGGACAGGGACCTGGAAACACCATATATTTT. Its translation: CASSRGQGPGNTIYF.

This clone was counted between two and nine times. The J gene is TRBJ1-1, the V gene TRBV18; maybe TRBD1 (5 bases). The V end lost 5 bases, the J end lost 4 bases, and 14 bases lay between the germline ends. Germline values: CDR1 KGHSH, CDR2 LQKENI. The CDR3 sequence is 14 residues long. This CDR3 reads CASSAIRDGTEAFF. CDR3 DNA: TGTGCCAGCTCAGCGATCAGGGACGGCACTGAAGCTTTCTTT.